This is a list of T cell receptor beta chains from one sample in a study of T cells in Graves' hyperthyroidism and ophthalmopathy. TCRdb re-analysed the multiplex PCR reads in MiXCR, keeping a single row per CDR3 protein. Among about 640,000 distinct CDR3 sequences listed, just under 45% were seen once. The sample consisted of peripheral blood or thyroid tissue (not recorded which). All receptors come from an adult man with Graves' disease, either hyperthyroidism or ophthalmopathy (not recorded which). Both conserved end residues are part of each CDR3. A D gene is named only where the DNA matches it firmly. Only some rows state a clone size, as once, few, many or a class for expanded clones.

j_call clone_size v_call cdr3_length d_call cdr3_aa cdr3_nt
TRBJ1-1 many TRBV20-1 16 TRBD1 CSARGGRGTVNTEAFF TGCAGTGCTAGAGGGGGGCGCGGGACAGTGAACACTGAAGCTTTCTTT
TRBJ1-4 NA TRBV7-2 15 NA CASSLDYPATGSPFF TGTGCCAGCAGCTTAGATTATCCCGCAACAGGGTCTCCGTTTTTT
TRBJ1-3 NA TRBV12-3/TRBV12-4 13 NA CASRDPGRNTIYF TGTGCCAGCAGGGATCCAGGGAGGAACACCATATATTTT
TRBJ1-5 few TRBV20-1 15 TRBD1 CSARAVQGADQPQHF TGCAGTGCTAGAGCCGTACAGGGGGCAGATCAGCCCCAGCATTTT
TRBJ2-7 few TRBV5-1 14 TRBD2 CASSFAGGAYEQYF TGCGCCAGCAGCTTTGCGGGGGGGGCCTACGAGCAGTACTTC
TRBJ1-3 NA TRBV12-3/TRBV12-4 15 NA CASRHRATPGNTIYF TGTGCCAGCAGACACAGGGCTACCCCTGGAAACACCATATATTTT
TRBJ1-6 NA TRBV15 13 NA CATSTGIDSPLHF TGTGCCACCAGCACAGGGATCGATTCACCCCTCCACTTT
TRBJ2-5 NA TRBV11-2 14 TRBD1 CASARGSVQETQYF TGTGCCAGCGCCAGGGGGTCCGTGCAAGAGACCCAGTACTTC
TRBJ1-4 few TRBV7-9 14 NA CASSADSDGEKLFF TGTGCCAGCAGCGCCGACTCGGACGGTGAAAAACTGTTTTTT
TRBJ2-5 NA TRBV7-9 15 TRBD2 CASSLAGRGQETQYF TGTGCCAGCAGCTTGGCAGGGCGGGGGCAAGAGACCCAGTACTTC
TRBJ2-1 NA TRBV19 13 TRBD1 CASRDRAYNEQFF TGTGCCAGTCGGGACAGGGCCTACAATGAGCAGTTCTTC
TRBJ2-7 NA TRBV19 14 TRBD1 CASSTTGVAYEQYF TGTGCCAGTAGTACGACAGGGGTCGCCTACGAGCAGTACTTC
TRBJ2-7 few TRBV9 13 NA CASSVNSDYEQYF TGTGCCAGCAGCGTAAACAGTGACTACGAGCAGTACTTC
TRBJ1-4 few TRBV7-9 14 NA CASSLLGFGEKLFF TGTGCCAGCAGCTTATTAGGGTTCGGCGAAAAACTGTTTTTT
TRBJ2-2 NA TRBV10-3 15 TRBD2 CAITAGTKGTGELFF TGTGCCATCACCGCCGGGACTAAGGGCACCGGGGAGCTGTTTTTT
TRBJ1-1 many TRBV20-1 12 NA CSARNRVTEAFF TGCAGTGCTAGGAACAGGGTCACTGAAGCTTTCTTT
TRBJ1-5 few TRBV6-1 16 NA CASSEFGSGQRGVQHF TGTGCCAGCAGTGAATTCGGGTCCGGACAGAGGGGGGTCCAGCATTTT
TRBJ2-7 NA TRBV7-2 16 TRBD2 CASSSPGGTSTYEQYF TGTGCCAGCAGCTCCCCCGGGGGGACTAGCACCTACGAGCAGTACTTC
TRBJ1-1 NA TRBV10-2 12 NA CVSSEGRQSAFF TGCGTCAGCTCAGAGGGACGCCAGTCGGCTTTCTTT
TRBJ2-7 NA TRBV6-5 14 TRBD2 CASRTSRSSYEQYF TGTGCCAGCAGGACTAGCAGGAGCTCCTACGAGCAGTACTTC
TRBJ2-2 NA TRBV20-1 16 TRBD1 CSASHDRDPNTGELFF TGCAGTGCTAGCCACGACAGGGATCCGAACACCGGGGAGCTGTTTTTT
TRBJ2-7 NA TRBV10-3 17 TRBD2 CASSYRTSGRQSYEQYF TGTGCCAGCAGTTACCGGACTAGCGGGAGACAGTCCTACGAGCAGTACTTC
TRBJ1-5 few TRBV2 14 NA CASSRGAIVQPQHF TGTGCCAGCAGTAGGGGGGCTATAGTTCAGCCCCAGCATTTT
TRBJ1-2 few TRBV7-9 16 NA CASSLGHRERDYGYTF TGTGCCAGCAGCTTAGGGCACAGGGAACGGGACTATGGCTACACCTTC
TRBJ1-4 NA TRBV25-1 15 NA CASSQELGGMGKLFF TGTGCCAGCAGCCAAGAATTGGGAGGGATGGGAAAACTGTTTTTT
TRBJ1-1 few TRBV2 16 TRBD1 CASSEVRPRQGAEAFF TGTGCCAGCAGTGAAGTCCGGCCGCGGCAGGGGGCCGAAGCTTTCTTT
TRBJ1-3 NA TRBV10-3 13 NA CAIRVPSGNTIYF TGTGCCATCAGGGTCCCCTCTGGAAACACCATATATTTT
TRBJ1-1 NA TRBV2 12 NA CASRWGRSEAFF TGTGCCAGCAGGTGGGGACGGAGTGAAGCTTTCTTT
TRBJ2-2 many TRBV29-1 11 NA CSVLEVGELFF TGCAGCGTTCTTGAGGTCGGGGAGCTGTTTTTT
TRBJ1-1 many TRBV20-1 12 NA CSARRRVTEAFF TGCAGTGCTAGACGCAGGGTCACTGAAGCTTTCTTT
TRBJ2-7 once TRBV29-1 14 TRBD1 CSVGRDSLFYEQYF TGCAGCGTTGGTCGGGACAGCCTCTTCTACGAGCAGTACTTC
TRBJ1-5 many TRBV24-1 13 NA CATSDSGSQPQHF TGTGCCACCAGTGATTCGGGCTCCCAGCCCCAGCATTTT
TRBJ1-2 few TRBV7-8 15 NA CASSQVGGFNYGYTF TGTGCCAGCAGCCAAGTTGGCGGGTTTAACTATGGCTACACCTTC
TRBJ2-5 NA TRBV11-2 14 NA CASSLDGIGETQYF TGTGCCAGCAGCTTAGACGGGATAGGGGAGACCCAGTACTTC
TRBJ1-1 NA TRBV12-3/TRBV12-4 15 NA CASSQMGFGDTEAFF TGTGCCAGCAGCCAAATGGGGTTTGGGGACACTGAAGCTTTCTTT
TRBJ2-2 NA TRBV11-2 17 TRBD2 CASSLDGTSGRVGELFF TGTGCCAGCAGCTTAGACGGGACTAGCGGGAGAGTCGGGGAGCTGTTTTTT
TRBJ2-2 NA TRBV29-1 14 NA CSVNRGTGTGELFF TGCAGCGTGAATCGGGGGACGGGCACCGGGGAGCTGTTTTTT
TRBJ1-5 NA TRBV10-3 17 TRBD1 CAISFRRGQLSNQPQHF TGTGCCATCAGTTTTCGAAGGGGACAGCTTAGCAATCAGCCCCAGCATTTT
TRBJ1-4 NA TRBV2 14 NA CASRPDSNNEKLFF TGTGCCAGCAGACCGGACAGCAATAATGAAAAACTGTTTTTT
TRBJ2-7 few TRBV20-1 14 NA CSARDPDGFYEQYF TGCAGTGCTAGAGACCCGGACGGCTTCTACGAGCAGTACTTC
TRBJ2-7 NA TRBV10-3 18 TRBD1 CATEDPPGQGPPTYEQYF TGTGCCACGGAGGACCCCCCGGGACAGGGTCCCCCAACCTACGAGCAGTACTTC
TRBJ1-2 NA TRBV12-3/TRBV12-4 13 NA CASRGGSGGGYTF TGTGCCAGCAGGGGGGGGTCCGGCGGTGGCTACACCTTC
TRBJ1-2 many TRBV29-1 13 NA CSVERQDSYGYTF TGCAGCGTGGAACGCCAGGACTCCTATGGCTACACCTTC
TRBJ2-2 NA TRBV2 17 TRBD1 CASSQRPGTGSTGELFF TGTGCCAGCAGCCAACGACCCGGGACAGGGAGCACCGGGGAGCTGTTTTTT
TRBJ2-5 NA TRBV7-9 15 TRBD2 CASSQVAGVGETQYF TGTGCCAGCAGCCAAGTTGCGGGAGTGGGAGAGACCCAGTACTTC
TRBJ1-2 NA TRBV7-9 12 NA CASRVQGGGYTF TGTGCCAGCAGGGTACAGGGAGGTGGCTACACCTTC
TRBJ2-7 many TRBV20-1 14 TRBD1 CSVPEGQGAREQYF TGCAGTGTCCCAGAAGGGCAGGGGGCCCGCGAGCAGTACTTC
TRBJ1-2 few TRBV2 13 NA CASGRGQNYGYTF TGTGCCAGTGGCAGGGGTCAGAACTATGGCTACACCTTC
TRBJ1-5 many TRBV12-3/TRBV12-4 14 NA CASSSGREAQPQHF TGTGCCAGCAGTTCCGGCAGGGAGGCTCAGCCCCAGCATTTT
TRBJ1-1 many TRBV29-1 11 TRBD1 CSVGGGSEAFF TGCAGCGTTGGAGGGGGCAGTGAAGCTTTCTTT
TRBJ1-1 NA TRBV2 14 TRBD1 CASSEVGTDTEAFF TGTGCCAGCAGTGAAGTCGGGACAGACACTGAAGCTTTCTTT
TRBJ1-5 NA TRBV2 14 TRBD1 CATSRQGADQPQHF TGTGCCACCAGTAGGCAGGGGGCCGATCAGCCCCAGCATTTT
TRBJ1-5 many TRBV2 14 TRBD1 CASGTGMGNQPQHF TGTGCCAGCGGGACAGGGATGGGCAATCAGCCCCAGCATTTT
TRBJ1-5 NA TRBV5-5 15 TRBD1 CASSLKGAGNQPQHF TGTGCCAGCAGCCTGAAGGGGGCCGGCAATCAGCCCCAGCATTTT
TRBJ1-5 few TRBV7-9 16 NA CASSPLVGNSNQPQHF TGTGCCAGCAGCCCCTTGGTTGGGAATAGCAATCAGCCCCAGCATTTT
TRBJ2-5 few TRBV20-1 14 NA CSAREWGYQETQYF TGCAGTGCTCGGGAATGGGGGTACCAAGAGACCCAGTACTTC
TRBJ1-1 few TRBV7-2 16 NA CASSLLGGVIGTEAFF TGTGCCAGCAGCTTATTGGGCGGGGTCATCGGCACTGAAGCTTTCTTT